Listed below are T cell receptor beta chains from one sample, sequenced in a study of T cell repertoires in cytomegalovirus infection. TCRdb re-analysed the reads in MiXCR, keeping a single row per CDR3 protein. The repertoire holds 300,000 or so distinct CDR3 sequences, about 26% seen once, with approximately 13% in the top ten. Sequenced: PBMCs. The receptors here all came from a human donor in good health (CMV status not recorded). Some clones in this sample may be carry-over from other donors' samples. CDR3s include the opening cysteine and the closing phenylalanine or tryptophan. Each record gives: J gene, V gene, CDR3 protein.

TRBJ2-3 | TRBV24-1 | CATSEDRGGTDTQYF
TRBJ2-5 | TRBV7-2 | CASSLMGPSGKETQYF
TRBJ2-1 | TRBV7-2 | CASSPLGLAGVGNEQFF
TRBJ2-7 | TRBV19 | CASSPLGTSGMREQYF
TRBJ1-1 | TRBV7-2 | CASSLFRTEAFF
TRBJ2-2 | TRBV7-2 | CASSLGPRQFGTGELFF
TRBJ2-1 | TRBV2 | CASSRDYNNEQFF
TRBJ2-1 | TRBV7-9 | CASSLGRTGYNEQFF
TRBJ1-2 | TRBV7-2 | CASSLRRQGLGYTF
TRBJ2-5 | TRBV2 | CASSPSGETQYF
TRBJ2-3 | TRBV5-1 | CASSGQGSLSTDTQYF
TRBJ1-5 | TRBV6-6 | CASSRGQSNQPQHF
TRBJ2-1 | TRBV6-2/TRBV6-3 | CASRPGTGSNEQFF
TRBJ2-1 | TRBV10-3 | CASFSGTGFYNEQFF
TRBJ2-1 | TRBV6-1 | CASSPGTGATNEQFF
TRBJ1-5 | TRBV28 | CASSRTGRLSNQPQHF
TRBJ1-4 | TRBV6-2/TRBV6-3 | CASSPIRTGEKLFF